A single sample is the source of the 27 T cell receptor beta chains below, sequenced in a study of OX40 agonist ivuxolimab in advanced cancers. Clones were read by immunoSEQ multiplex PCR, and TCRdb kept only the in-frame ones, dropping some. The table lists about 38,000 clones, approximately 87% of them singletons. Sample: CD4+ or CD8+ T cells sorted from blood, taken in a trial of the OX40 agonist ivuxolimab. These receptors were taken from an adult with an advanced solid tumor such as melanoma, head and neck, liver or kidney cancer.

This clone occurred once. The rearrangement uses TRBV6-1 and TRBJ2-7, with D hard to call. CDR3 length: 13 residues. Trimming removed 0 bases from V and 5 bases from J, with 8 bases in between. Germline assignment: CDR1 MNHNS and CDR2 SASEGT. In DNA form, the CDR3 reads TGTGCCAGCAGTGAAGCTCTTGATAACGAGCAGTACTTC. Translating gives CASSEALDNEQYF.

This chain connects TRBV7-9 to TRBJ1-4; no reliable D call. CDR3 length: 15 amino acids. Germline V lookup: CDR1 SEHNR, CDR2 FQNEAQ (reference sequence). V was clipped by 0 bases and J by 6 bases, with 11 bases between them. This chain's CDR3 is CASSLAIRHDEKLFF. The CDR3 nucleotides read TGTGCCAGCAGCTTAGCTATACGGCACGATGAAAAACTGTTTTTT.

The chain employs TRBV9 and TRBJ2-7; maybe TRBD2 (5 bases). Trimming removed 0 bases at V and 3 bases at J, with 10 bases between. This CDR3 is 14 amino acids long. The germline V gene encodes CDR1 SGDLS and CDR2 YYNGEE. CDR3: CASSVGLASYEQYF. The DNA of the CDR3 is TGTGCCAGCAGCGTAGGTCTAGCTAGCTACGAGCAGTACTTC.

J is TRBJ2-7 and V is TRBV4-2; D is tentatively TRBD1 or TRBD2 (6 bases each). The germline V gene has CDR1 LGHNA and CDR2 YNFKEQ. The CDR3 is made up of 15 amino acids. Trimming took 3 bases from V and 2 from J, leaving 14 bases between them. The CDR3 spells CASSQGGQPTYEQYF. CDR3 DNA: TGTGCCAGCAGCCAGGGGGGCCAGCCGACCTACGAGCAGTACTTC.

The V gene is TRBV6-1, the J gene TRBJ2-1; tentatively, D is TRBD2 (6 bases). Germline-derived CDR1 and CDR2 are MNHNS and SASEGT. Deletions cut 3 bases from V and 10 bases from J, with 13 bases between. The CDR3 loop spans 13 amino acids. The CDR3 loop reads CASSDREVREQFF. As DNA, the CDR3 is TGTGCCAGCAGTGACAGGGAGGTCAGGGAGCAGTTCTTC.

The V call is TRBV4-1, the J call TRBJ2-5, with no clear D. Germline V gene lookup returns CDR1 MGHRA and CDR2 YSYEKL. The CDR3 extends over 13 amino acids. Trimming stripped 8 bases from V and 7 bases from J, with 17 bases between. The chain's CDR3 is CASAAQPSTTQYF. The CDR3 DNA sequence: TGCGCCAGCGCGGCACAACCTTCAACGACCCAGTACTTC.

This chain joins TRBV6-1 and TRBJ2-1; 8 nucleotides match TRBD2. CDR1 is MNHNS and CDR2 is SASEGT in the germline V gene. Germline trimming cut 1 base from V and 8 bases from J; bases unmatched to any gene: 4. The CDR3 runs 14 residues. DNA for the CDR3: TGTGCCAGCAGTGAAGTGAGACTAGCGTATGAGCAGTTCTTC. It is translated as CASSEVRLAYEQFF.

This clone has only a few counts. The chain is built from TRBV5-4 and TRBJ1-2; D not certain. V was pared by 4 bases and J by 2 bases, with 9 bases between. Germline V lookup: CDR1 SGHNT, CDR2 YYREEE (reference sequence). This CDR3 has 13 amino acids. The CDR3 sequence is CASSTDGNYGYTF. Written as DNA, the CDR3 is TGTGCCAGCAGCACGGACGGGAACTATGGCTACACCTTC. Variable domain in full (rest from reference TRBV5-4 and TRBJ1-2): ETGVTQSPTHLIKTRGQQVTLRCSSQSGHNTVSWYQQALGQGPQFIFQYYREEENGRGNFPPRFSGLQFPNYSSELNVNALELDDSALYLCASSTDGNYGYTFGSGTRLTVV.

This clone has only one observation. V is TRBV5-4 and J is TRBJ2-7, with 7 bases identical to TRBD1. V trimming: 5 bases; J trimming: 5 bases; junction bases outside the gene matches: 7. This CDR3 is built from 13 residues. From germline, CDR1 is SGHNT and CDR2 YYREEE (reference sequence). The CDR3 reads CASRKDRDDEQYF. Written as DNA, the CDR3 is TGTGCCAGCAGAAAAGACAGGGACGACGAGCAGTACTTC.

The rearrangement uses TRBV2 and TRBJ2-5; no firm D call. CDR3 length: 14 amino acids. Germline CDR1 is SNHLY and CDR2 is FYNNEI. V was shortened by 1 base and J by 2 bases, with 8 bases between the two germline ends. In DNA, the CDR3 is TGTGCCAGCAGTGAAGGGTCCGTTCAAGAGACCCAGTACTTC. It specifies CASSEGSVQETQYF.

The rearrangement links TRBV6-5 to TRBJ2-6, with 8 bases identical to TRBD1. Per the germline V gene, CDR1 is MNHEY and CDR2 is SVGAGI. With 0 bases clipped from V and 9 bases from J, the junction kept 4 bases outside the gene matches. The CDR3 runs 15 residues. The CDR3 reads CASSYSGQGVNVLTF. CDR3 sequence (DNA): TGTGCCAGCAGTTACTCTGGACAGGGCGTCAACGTCCTGACTTTC.

The V gene is TRBV6-5, the J gene TRBJ1-2, with TRBD1 matching over 7 bases. CDR1 and CDR2 (germline): MNHEY, SVGAGI. The CDR3 loop spans 13 amino acids. V was pared by 2 bases and J by 8 bases, with 5 bases of the junction left unmatched. CDR3 in amino acids: CASSYRQGWGYTF. The CDR3 nucleotides are TGTGCCAGCAGTTACCGACAGGGCTGGGGCTACACCTTC.

The rearrangement uses TRBV5-6 and TRBJ2-7, with D possibly being TRBD1 (5 bases). There are 14 residues in the CDR3. Germline CDR1 and CDR2: SGHDT and YYEEEE. V was cut by 5 bases and J by 6 bases, with 18 bases left in between. CDR3 loop: CASRRGLGAREQYF. CDR3 coding DNA: TGTGCCAGCAGACGCGGCTTAGGGGCTCGCGAGCAGTACTTC.

The chain is built from TRBV7-3 and TRBJ2-7; 11 positions agree with TRBD1. This CDR3 contains 14 residues. CDR1 SGHTA and CDR2 FQGTGA come from the germline V gene. J was trimmed by 3 bases and V by 4 bases; bases with no gene match: 2. The CDR3, as DNA: TGTGCCAGCAGCTACGGGACAGGGGGCTACGAGCAGTACTTC. Amino acids: CASSYGTGGYEQYF.

Only one count was recorded for this clone. This chain links TRBV5-1 with TRBJ2-1; 13 nucleotides align to TRBD2. Germline CDR1 and CDR2: SGHRS and YFSETQ. Unmatched junction bases numbered 14, after V lost 6 bases and J lost 5 bases. The CDR3 runs 18 residues. The CDR3 sequence: CASTIVPAGLAGNNEQFF. The DNA of the CDR3 is TGCGCCAGCACAATCGTCCCGGCGGGACTAGCGGGGAACAATGAGCAGTTCTTC.

CDR3 region: CASSPSQVQDEQYF. The CDR3 region has the DNA TGTGCCAGTAGTCCCTCTCAGGTTCAGGACGAGCAGTACTTC. The V call is TRBV19, the J call TRBJ2-7; D remains unclear. Looked up from germline, CDR1 is LNHDA and CDR2 is SQIVND (reference sequence). This CDR3 contains 14 residues. The V and J ends lost 5 bases and 5 bases respectively, with 16 bases between them.

The rearrangement uses TRBV11-3 and TRBJ2-3; D unclear. This CDR3 has 14 amino acids. Germline-derived CDR1 and CDR2 are SGHNT and YENEEA. V was clipped by 3 bases and J by 5 bases, with 12 bases between them. This CDR3 is CASSFTRMGDTQYF. CDR3 nucleotide sequence: TGTGCCAGCAGCTTTACGCGCATGGGAGATACGCAGTATTTT.

The genes are TRBV6-1 and TRBJ2-2, with no clear D. V was shortened by 5 bases and J by 1 base, with 8 bases between the two germline ends. Germline CDR1 MNHNS, CDR2 SASEGT. The CDR3 has 14 residues. The CDR3 reads CASSLRVNTGELFF. As DNA, the CDR3 is TGTGCCAGCAGTCTTAGGGTGAACACCGGGGAGCTGTTTTTT.

The chain is built from TRBV11-2 and TRBJ2-1; D is unresolved. Per germline, CDR1 SGHAT and CDR2 FQNNGV. This CDR3 is 15 amino acids long. V was trimmed by 1 base and J by 8 bases, leaving 15 bases between them. The CDR3 sequence is CASSLAGQSVDEQFF. CDR3 coding DNA: TGTGCCAGCAGCTTAGCCGGCCAATCTGTAGATGAGCAGTTCTTC.

The V gene is TRBV7-9, the J gene TRBJ2-1, with 9 bases aligning to TRBD1. The length of the CDR3 is 13 residues. Germline CDR1 SEHNR, CDR2 FQNEAQ (reference sequence). V shed 7 bases and J 8 bases; nucleotides not matched to a gene: 6. This chain's CDR3 is CASNMDRGDEQFF. The CDR3 region has the DNA TGTGCCAGCAACATGGACAGGGGCGATGAGCAGTTCTTC.

This clone was observed once. The chain links TRBV5-1 to TRBJ2-2, with D possibly matching TRBD1 (5 bases). Germline V gene data show CDR1 as SGHRS and CDR2 as YFSETQ. V was shortened by 7 bases and J by 4 bases, with 17 bases between the two germline ends. The CDR3 spans 15 residues. CDR3: CASRQFEDTTGELFF. The CDR3 nucleotides read TGCGCCAGCCGCCAGTTCGAGGACACCACCGGGGAGCTGTTTTTT.

This chain uses TRBV29-1 with TRBJ2-3, with D perhaps TRBD1 (5 bases). The CDR3 is 15 residues long. Trimming stripped 8 bases from V and 4 bases from J, with 22 bases between. Germline V gene sequence: CDR1 SQVTM, CDR2 ANQGSEA. The CDR3 reads CSLKAAAWGADTQYF. DNA for the CDR3: TGCAGCCTAAAGGCGGCGGCCTGGGGCGCAGATACGCAGTATTTT.

This chain uses TRBV2 with TRBJ2-3, with 15 bases matching TRBD2. This CDR3 comprises 15 residues. Trimming at V came to 6 bases and at J to 4 bases, leaving 2 bases not matched to a gene. Germline CDR1 and CDR2: SNHLY and FYNNEI. CDR3 bases: TGTGCCAGCAGGGGACTAGCGGGGGGTGCAGATACGCAGTATTTT. Protein sequence: CASRGLAGGADTQYF.

As regards this clone: In the same sample, other DNA sequences code for this CDR3. V and J are TRBV18 and TRBJ2-7, with D unresolved. There are 12 residues in the CDR3. Germline V gene lookup returns CDR1 KGHSH and CDR2 LQKENI. The V gene lost 0 bases and the J gene lost 2 bases, with 2 bases spanning the gap. The CDR3 spells CASSPPTYEQYF. The DNA of the CDR3 is TGTGCCAGCTCACCACCCACCTACGAGCAGTACTTC.

CDR3 nucleotides: TGTGCCAGCACCTCAGGGGCAGGGAGAGAAAAACTGTTTTTT. Encoded protein: CASTSGAGREKLFF. This chain joins TRBV6-6 and TRBJ1-4; possible D gene TRBD1, 6 bases. V lost 7 bases and J lost 8, with 17 bases in between. This CDR3 spans 14 amino acids. Germline V gene sequence: CDR1 MNHNY, CDR2 SVGAGI (reference sequence).

The rearrangement joins TRBV7-3 to TRBJ2-2; 9 nucleotides line up with TRBD2. Looked up from germline, CDR1 is SGHTA and CDR2 is FQGTGA. V gave up 6 bases and J gave up 4 bases; unmatched junction bases: 12. The CDR3 contains 17 residues. The CDR3 region has the DNA TGTGCCAGCAGGAAGACTAGCGGCTCGGTGGCCACCGGGGAGCTGTTTTTT. Its translation is CASRKTSGSVATGELFF.

The V gene is TRBV18, the J gene TRBJ1-3, with a tentative D call TRBD1 (5 bases). Germline V gene lookup returns CDR1 KGHSH and CDR2 LQKENI. There are 13 residues in the CDR3. V was clipped by 6 bases and J by 4 bases, with 10 bases between them. CDR3 region: CASSGQGGNTIYF. CDR3 bases: TGTGCCAGCTCCGGACAAGGAGGAAACACCATATATTTT. The full variable domain, with the rest looked up from reference TRBV18 and TRBJ1-3, is NAGVMQNPRHLVRRRGQEARLRCSPMKGHSHVYWYRQLPEEGLKFMVYLQKENIIDESGMPKERFSAEFPKEGPSILRIQQVVRGDSAAYFCASSGQGGNTIYFGEGSWLTVV.